This T cell receptor (beta chain) was obtained from a study of response to subunit inactivated influenza vaccine. In regard to this clonotype: The antigen is not known.

General study results and limits: T cells newly recruited by each seasonal influenza vaccination are few, the authors suggested.

The CDR3 contains 15 residues. CDR1 is SNHLY and CDR2 is FYNNEI in the germline V gene. V was cut by 6 bases and J by 1 base, with 14 bases left in between. MiXCR, run by TCRdb on the RT-PCR reads, gives a single entry per CDR3 protein. The data show about 500,000 distinct CDR3 sequences, 15% to 20% seen once. Sequenced material: CD4+ T cells sorted from PBMCs, taken about 24 months after vaccination. The genes are TRBV2 and TRBJ2-3, with D unresolved. This TCR was recovered from a man between 50 and 75 years old who received an inactivated influenza vaccine. The CDR3 DNA is TGTGCCAGCAGGGGTGAGGTAGCCCGCACAGATACGCAGTATTTT. Amino acids: CASRGEVARTDTQYF.